This T cell receptor (beta chain) was sequenced during a study of memory CD4+ T cells and cytomegalovirus serostatus (dated by TCRdb to between 2019 and 2020). For the study in its entirety: The cohort included around 35 healthy adults from Belgium, of whom 9 were CMV seropositive and roughly 25 were CMV seronegative. To replicate a published TCR-based CMV serostatus classifier, the researchers sequenced the CD4+ memory TCRbeta repertoires of a Belgian cohort whose cytomegalovirus serostatus was known. The investigation overall reported the following: Of 150 to 200 previously reported CMV-associated TCRbeta sequences, approximately 64 appeared in the CD4+ memory repertoires, each in one to five individuals. Unlike the original study, which covered naive and memory CD4+ and CD8+ populations, the Belgian study sequenced only CD4+CD45RO+ memory cells. The results were interpreted as suggesting that the CMV-associated TCR signature is mostly present in the CD4+ memory repertoire. On the Belgian cohort, the classifier built on the original framework reached a median bootstrapped AUC of about 0.95, with a 95% CI of 0.76-1.00. CMV serostatus prediction reached a median bootstrapped AUC of 0.95 with the original framework and roughly 0.9 with a US-trained random forest.

Genomic DNA was extracted from sorted cells with the Quick-DNA Microprep Kit. Amplification of TCRbeta DNA was done with the immunoSEQ hsTCRbeta kit, following the protocol from the manufacturer. TCRbeta libraries were sequenced on an Illumina MiSeq instrument. In the authors' own workflow: After out-of-frame sequences were removed, 2,204,828 distinct TCRbeta sequences remained, averaging about 67,000 per individual. Each individual was scored according to the count of about 150 previously reported CMV-associated TCRbeta sequences and the total productive distinct TCRbeta count. A beta-binomial model was reimplemented in Python, and scikit-learn random forests with default parameters were trained on US cohort data. Classifier performance on the Belgian cohort was reported as the median AUC with percentile confidence intervals calculated over 10,000 bootstrap iterations. TCRdb provides this immuneACCESS table in a form limited to in-frame rearrangements. Some clones are lacking; in checked studies, under half of them reflect an unresolved V gene, and why the rest are absent is not known. V and J calls and clone size come straight from that table; D and trimming were deduced from the DNA. This sample has 45,000 to 50,000 clones in its table, and around 80% of those were observed once. Of the sample, roughly 0.8% falls within the top ten clones.

A word on this clone: Its antigen is unknown. No per-base quality is available; no much larger clone lies one base away.

Single viable CD3+CD4+CD8-CD45RO+ cells were sorted as memory CD4+ T cells on a FACSAria II. CMV serostatus was determined with a Roche Elecsys assay detecting serum IgG against CMV pp150, pp28, p38 and p52. After the samples were thawed, total CD4+ T cells were enriched through positive selection using CD4 magnetic microbeads. Samples originated from another study that specifically interrogated the CD4+ T cell memory repertoire. Peripheral blood mononuclear cells were isolated and cryopreserved according to standard operating procedures, and serum was kept at -80 degrees C. Staining used CD3-PerCP (BW264/56), CD4-APC (RPA-T4), CD45RO-PE (UCHT1) and CD8-Pacific Orange (3B5) antibodies, with Sytox blue excluding non-viable cells. This sequence was found in an adult in good health and CMV-seronegative. Material for sequencing was memory CD4+ T cells from blood.

The bases are TGCGCCAGCAGCTCCGACGGGACAGACGAGCAGTACTTC. This gives the protein CASSSDGTDEQYF. The V and J segments used are TRBV5-1 and TRBJ2-7; TRBD1 fits 7 bases in the junction. The CDR3 runs 13 amino acids, cysteine and phenylalanine included. The only DNA kept is the CDR3, 39 bases in frame from the first base. CDR1 and CDR2, per the germline V gene, are SGHRS and YFSETQ. V loses 3 bases at its end and J loses 5 bases; junction bases beyond the gene matches: 5.